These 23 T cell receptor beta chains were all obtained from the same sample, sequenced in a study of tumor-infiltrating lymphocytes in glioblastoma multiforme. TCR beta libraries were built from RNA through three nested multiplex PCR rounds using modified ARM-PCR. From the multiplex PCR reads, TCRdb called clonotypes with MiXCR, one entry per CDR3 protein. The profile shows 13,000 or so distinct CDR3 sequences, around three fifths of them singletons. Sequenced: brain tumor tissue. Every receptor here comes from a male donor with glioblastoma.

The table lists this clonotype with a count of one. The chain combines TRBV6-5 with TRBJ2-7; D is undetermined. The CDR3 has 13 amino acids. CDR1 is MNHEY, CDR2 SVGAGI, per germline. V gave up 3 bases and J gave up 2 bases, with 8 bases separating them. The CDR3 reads CASSYSRTYEQYF. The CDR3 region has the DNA TGTGCCAGCAGTTATTCCCGGACCTACGAGCAGTACTTC.

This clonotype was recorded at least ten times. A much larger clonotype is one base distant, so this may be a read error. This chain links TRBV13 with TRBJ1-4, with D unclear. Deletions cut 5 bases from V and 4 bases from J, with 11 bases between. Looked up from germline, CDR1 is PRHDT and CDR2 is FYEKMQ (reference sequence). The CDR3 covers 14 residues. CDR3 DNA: TGTGCCAGCAGCCCAAGGGCCGTTAATGAAAAACTGTTTTTT. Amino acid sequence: CASSPRAVNEKLFF.

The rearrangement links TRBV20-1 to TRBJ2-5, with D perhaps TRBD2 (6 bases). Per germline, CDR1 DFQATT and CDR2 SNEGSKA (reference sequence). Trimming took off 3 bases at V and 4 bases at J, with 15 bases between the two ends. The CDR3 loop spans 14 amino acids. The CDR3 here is CSARVQVRGETQYF. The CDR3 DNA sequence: TGCAGTGCTAGGGTTCAGGTGCGGGGAGAGACCCAGTACTTC.

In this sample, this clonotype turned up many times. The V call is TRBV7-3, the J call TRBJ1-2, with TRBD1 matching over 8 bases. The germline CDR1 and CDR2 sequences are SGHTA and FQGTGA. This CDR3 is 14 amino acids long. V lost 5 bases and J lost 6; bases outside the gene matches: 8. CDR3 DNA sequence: TGTGCCAGCAGCCTCGGACAGGGCACAGATGGCTACACCTTC. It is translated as CASSLGQGTDGYTF.

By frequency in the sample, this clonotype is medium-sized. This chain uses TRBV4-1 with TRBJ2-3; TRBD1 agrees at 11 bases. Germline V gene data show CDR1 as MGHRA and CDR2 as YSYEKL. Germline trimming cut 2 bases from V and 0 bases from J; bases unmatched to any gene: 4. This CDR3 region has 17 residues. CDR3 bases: TGCGCCAGCAGCCAACGGACAGGGGGCTCTAGCACAGATACGCAGTATTTT. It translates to CASSQRTGGSSTDTQYF.

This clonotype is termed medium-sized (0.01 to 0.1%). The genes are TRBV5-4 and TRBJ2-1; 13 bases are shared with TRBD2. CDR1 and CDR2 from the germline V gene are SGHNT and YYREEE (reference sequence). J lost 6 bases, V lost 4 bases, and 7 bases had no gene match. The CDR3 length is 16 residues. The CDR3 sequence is CASSVLAGGGSNEQFF. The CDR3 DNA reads TGTGCCAGCAGCGTACTAGCGGGAGGGGGTTCCAATGAGCAGTTCTTC.

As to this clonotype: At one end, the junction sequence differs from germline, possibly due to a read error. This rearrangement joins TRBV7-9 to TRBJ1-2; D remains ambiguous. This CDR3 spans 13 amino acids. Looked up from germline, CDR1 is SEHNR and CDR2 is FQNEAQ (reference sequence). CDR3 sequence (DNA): TGTGTCAGCAGCTTAGAAGGGCCCTATGGCTACACATTC. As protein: CVSSLEGPYGYTF.

CDR3 protein: CASSLGQGEDTRYF. In nucleotides, the CDR3 is TGCGCCAGCAGCCTTGGACAGGGAGAAGATACCCGGTATTTT. V is TRBV5-1 and J is TRBJ2-3; the match to TRBD1 covers 8 bases. Trimming cost V 4 bases and J 14 bases; bases outside gene matches: 15. Germline V lookup: CDR1 SGHRS, CDR2 YFSETQ. The CDR3 spans 14 residues.

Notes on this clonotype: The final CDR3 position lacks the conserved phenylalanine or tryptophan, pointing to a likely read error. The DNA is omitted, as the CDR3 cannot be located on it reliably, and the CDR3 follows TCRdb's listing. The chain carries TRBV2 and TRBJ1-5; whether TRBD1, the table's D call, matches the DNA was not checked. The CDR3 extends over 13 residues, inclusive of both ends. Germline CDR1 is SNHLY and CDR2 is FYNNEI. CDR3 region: CASSERTRARGRC.

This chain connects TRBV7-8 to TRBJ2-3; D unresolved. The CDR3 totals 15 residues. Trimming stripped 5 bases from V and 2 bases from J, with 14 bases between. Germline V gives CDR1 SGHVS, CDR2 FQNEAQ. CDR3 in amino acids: CASSPLGGNTDTQYF. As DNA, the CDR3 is TGTGCCAGCAGCCCCCTCGGCGGAAACACAGATACGCAGTATTTT.

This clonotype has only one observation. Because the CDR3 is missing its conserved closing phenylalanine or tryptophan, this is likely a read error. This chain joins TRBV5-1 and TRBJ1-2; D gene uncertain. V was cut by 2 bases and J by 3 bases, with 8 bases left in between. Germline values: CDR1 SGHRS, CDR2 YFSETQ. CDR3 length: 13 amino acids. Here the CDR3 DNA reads TGCGCCAGCAGCTTATCGGACTACTATGGCTACACCATT. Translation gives CASSLSDYYGYTI.

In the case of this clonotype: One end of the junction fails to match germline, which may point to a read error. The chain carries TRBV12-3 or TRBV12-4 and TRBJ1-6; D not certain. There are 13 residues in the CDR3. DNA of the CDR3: TGTGTCAGCAGTTTAGTGGGTGATTCACCCCTCCGCTTT. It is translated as CVSSLVGDSPLRF.

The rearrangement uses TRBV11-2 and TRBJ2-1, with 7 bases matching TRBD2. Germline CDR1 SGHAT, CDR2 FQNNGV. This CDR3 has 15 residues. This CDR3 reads CARSLAGSSYNEQFF. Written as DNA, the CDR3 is TGTGCTAGAAGCTTAGCGGGCAGCTCCTACAATGAGCAGTTCTTC.

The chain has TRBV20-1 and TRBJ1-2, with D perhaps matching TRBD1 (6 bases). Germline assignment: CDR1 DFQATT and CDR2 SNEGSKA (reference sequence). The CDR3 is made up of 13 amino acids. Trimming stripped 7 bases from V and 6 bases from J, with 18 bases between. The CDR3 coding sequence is TGCAGTGTTAGTGGGGGGCTAGACCATGGCTACACCTTC. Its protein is CSVSGGLDHGYTF.

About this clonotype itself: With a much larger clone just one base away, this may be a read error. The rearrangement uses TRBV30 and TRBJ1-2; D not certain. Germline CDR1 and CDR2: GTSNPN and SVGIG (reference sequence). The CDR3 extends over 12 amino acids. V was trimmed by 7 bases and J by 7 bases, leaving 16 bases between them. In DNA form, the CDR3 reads TGTGCCTCCTCAGTCCAGGCTGGTGGCTACACCTTC. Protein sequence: CASSVQAGGYTF.

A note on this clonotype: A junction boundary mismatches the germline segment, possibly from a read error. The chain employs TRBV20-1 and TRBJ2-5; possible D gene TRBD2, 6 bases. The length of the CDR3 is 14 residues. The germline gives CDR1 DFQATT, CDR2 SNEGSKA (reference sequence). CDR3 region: CSAKQGLTQETKYF. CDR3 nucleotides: TGCAGTGCTAAGCAGGGACTGACCCAAGAGACCAAGTACTTC.

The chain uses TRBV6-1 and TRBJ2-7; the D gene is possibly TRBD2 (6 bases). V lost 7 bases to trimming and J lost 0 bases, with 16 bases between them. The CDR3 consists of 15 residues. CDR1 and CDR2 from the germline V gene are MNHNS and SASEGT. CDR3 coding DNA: TGTGCCAGCATTGCTAGCGTAAGGAGCTCCTACGAGCAGTACTTC. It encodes CASIASVRSSYEQYF.

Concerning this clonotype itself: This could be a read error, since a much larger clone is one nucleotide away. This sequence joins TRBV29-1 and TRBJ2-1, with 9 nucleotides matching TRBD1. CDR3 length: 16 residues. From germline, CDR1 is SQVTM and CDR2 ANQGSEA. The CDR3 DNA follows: TGCAGCGTTGAAGACCCGGACAGGGGAACCTACAATGAGCAGGTCTTC. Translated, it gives CSVEDPDRGTYNEQVF.

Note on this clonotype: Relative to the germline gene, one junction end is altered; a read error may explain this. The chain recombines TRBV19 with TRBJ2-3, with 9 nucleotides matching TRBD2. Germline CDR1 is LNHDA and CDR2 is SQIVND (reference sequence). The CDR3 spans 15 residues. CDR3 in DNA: TGTGCCAGTAGTATAGCACTAGCGGGTCCAGATATGCAGTATTTT. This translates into CASSIALAGPDMQYF.

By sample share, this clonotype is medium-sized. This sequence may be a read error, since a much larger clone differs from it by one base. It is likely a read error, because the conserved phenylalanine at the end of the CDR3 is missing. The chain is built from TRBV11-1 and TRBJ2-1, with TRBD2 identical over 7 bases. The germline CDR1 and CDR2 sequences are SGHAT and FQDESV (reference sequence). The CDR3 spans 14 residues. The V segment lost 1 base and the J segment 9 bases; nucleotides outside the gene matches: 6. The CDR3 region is CASSLGRLAGEQFY. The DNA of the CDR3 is TGTGCCAGCAGCTTAGGGAGACTAGCCGGTGAGCAGTTCTAC.

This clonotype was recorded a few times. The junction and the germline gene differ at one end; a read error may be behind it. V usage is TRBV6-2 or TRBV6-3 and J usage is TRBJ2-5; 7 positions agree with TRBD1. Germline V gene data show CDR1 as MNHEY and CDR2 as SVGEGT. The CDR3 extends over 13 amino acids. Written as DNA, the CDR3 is TGTGCCAGCAGTACCCCAGGGGGAGAGACCCAGTACTTT. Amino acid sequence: CASSTPGGETQYF.

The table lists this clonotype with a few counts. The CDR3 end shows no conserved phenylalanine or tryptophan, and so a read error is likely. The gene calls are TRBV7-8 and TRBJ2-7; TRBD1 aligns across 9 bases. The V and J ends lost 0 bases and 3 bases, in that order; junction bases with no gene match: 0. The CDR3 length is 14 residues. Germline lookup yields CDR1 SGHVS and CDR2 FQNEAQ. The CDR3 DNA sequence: TGTGCCAGCAGCTTAGCGACAGGGGGCTACGAGCAGTACCTC. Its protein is CASSLATGGYEQYL.

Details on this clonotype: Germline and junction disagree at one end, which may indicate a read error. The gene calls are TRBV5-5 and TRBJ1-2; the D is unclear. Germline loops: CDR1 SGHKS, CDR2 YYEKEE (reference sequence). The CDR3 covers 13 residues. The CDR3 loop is CTSSLTGRCGYTF. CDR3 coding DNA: TGTACCAGCAGCTTGACCGGGAGGTGTGGCTACACCTTC.